One and the same sample provided the 3 T cell receptor beta chains below, sequenced in a study of Tregs in tolerant kidney transplant recipients. Produced via immunoSEQ multiplex PCR; TCRdb's table is partial and in-frame only. The data show 62,000 or so clones, 98% seen once. The sequences come from Tregs from blood, collected before the transplant. The receptor set was obtained from a human donor who received a combined kidney and bone marrow transplant.

The rearrangement links TRBV28 to TRBJ2-5, with a weak D call TRBD1 (5 bases). Deletions cut 7 bases from V and 4 bases from J, with 10 bases between. The CDR3 is 12 amino acids. The V gene's germline CDR1 is MDHEN and CDR2 SYDVKM. The CDR3 sequence: CASTSRGETQYF. Written as DNA, the CDR3 is TGTGCCAGCACTTCAAGGGGAGAGACCCAGTACTTC.

The chain recombines TRBV15 with TRBJ2-1; D not resolved. The CDR3 has 14 residues. Germline V lookup: CDR1 LNHNV, CDR2 YYDKDF (reference sequence). V lost 7 bases to trimming and J lost 0 bases, with 10 bases between them. CDR3 bases: TGTGCCACCATTCCCGGGTACTCCTACAATGAGCAGTTCTTC. Protein product: CATIPGYSYNEQFF.

The chain recombines TRBV6-5 with TRBJ1-2; TRBD1 aligns across 9 bases. The CDR3 length is 16 residues. CDR1 and CDR2 from the germline V gene are MNHEY and SVGAGI. V lost 6 bases to trimming and J lost 3 bases; unmatched junction nucleotides: 11. The CDR3 loop is CASSYTGTGRHYGYTF. DNA of the CDR3: TGTGCCAGCAGCTACACCGGGACAGGGAGACACTATGGCTACACCTTC.